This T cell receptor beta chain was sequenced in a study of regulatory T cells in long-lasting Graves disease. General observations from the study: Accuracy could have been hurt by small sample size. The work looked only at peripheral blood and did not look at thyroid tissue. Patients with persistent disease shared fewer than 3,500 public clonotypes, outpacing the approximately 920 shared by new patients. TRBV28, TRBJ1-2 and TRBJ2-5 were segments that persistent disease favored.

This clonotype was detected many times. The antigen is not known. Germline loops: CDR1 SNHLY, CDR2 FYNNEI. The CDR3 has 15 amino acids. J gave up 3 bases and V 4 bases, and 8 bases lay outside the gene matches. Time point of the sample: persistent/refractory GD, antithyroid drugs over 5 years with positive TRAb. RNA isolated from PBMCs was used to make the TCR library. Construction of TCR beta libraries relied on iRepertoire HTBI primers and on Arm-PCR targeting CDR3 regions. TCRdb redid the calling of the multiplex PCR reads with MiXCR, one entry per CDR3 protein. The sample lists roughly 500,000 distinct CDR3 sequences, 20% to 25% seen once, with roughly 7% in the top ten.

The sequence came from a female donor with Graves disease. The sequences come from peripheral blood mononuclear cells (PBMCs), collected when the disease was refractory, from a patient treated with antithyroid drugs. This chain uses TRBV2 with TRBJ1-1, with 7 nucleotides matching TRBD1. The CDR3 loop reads CASSGQGAFYTEAFF. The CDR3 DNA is TGTGCCAGCAGTGGACAGGGTGCCTTTTACACTGAAGCTTTCTTT.